This T cell receptor beta chain was sequenced for a study of glioma-infiltrating T cells. This CDR3 contains 13 residues. V gave up 3 bases and J gave up 4 bases, with 6 bases separating them. Germline V gives CDR1 SNHLY, CDR2 FYNNEI. Study results and limitations: Non-neoplastic patients had below-expected tissue-blood divergence, while all gliomas exceeded expectation. Tissue and blood shared very few CDR3 sequences.

This clonotype has just a few counts. Its antigen remains unidentified. The iRepertoire nested amplicon-rescue multiplex PCR amplified TCR alpha and beta CDR3s from RNA. In TCRdb, the multiplex PCR reads were re-called with MiXCR into one record per CDR3 protein. The sample gives fewer than 200,000 distinct CDR3 sequences, around 40% of which show up once; roughly 5.2% is in the top ten. This clonotype was obtained from a human donor with low-grade glioma or glioblastoma, undergoing nonglioma brain surgery, or in good health (not recorded which). The sequenced sample was glioma tissue, nonneoplastic brain tissue, or PBMCs (not recorded which). V and J are TRBV2 and TRBJ2-2; D not resolved. This CDR3 reads CASSDSGTGELFF. DNA of the CDR3: TGTGCCAGCAGTGATTCTGGCACCGGGGAGCTGTTTTTT.